One TCR beta chain is described in this entry. This CDR3 is 12 amino acids long. From germline, CDR1 is SGHDT and CDR2 YYEEEE. Between the trimmed V and J ends, which lost 4 bases and 7 bases, there was a span of 9 bases. In the study's own analysis: Reference gene primer amplification in the assay estimated nucleated cell counts. Libraries were prepared by immunoSEQ multiplex PCR; TCRdb keeps only in-frame clonotypes and omits some of them. Clone size and V and J calls were adopted from that table, with D and trimming inferred from the DNA. This sample has approximately 260,000 clones; around 90% occur once, and the top ten carry 2.1%. Seattle patients were enrolled while actively infected and followed longitudinally. This entry comes from a study of blood T cell repertoires in COVID-19. Study background: Sources were T cells, B-cell-depleted T cells, or PBMCs; the material itself was cDNA or gDNA.

This TCR derives from a woman aged 55-69 years with COVID-19, enrolled during active disease. Sequenced material: peripheral blood. V is TRBV5-6 and J is TRBJ2-1; no reliable D call. The CDR3 loop reads CASSGLRNEQFF. For the CDR3, the DNA is TGTGCCAGCAGCGGGCTTAGGAATGAGCAGTTCTTC.